The entry below gives a single TCR beta chain sequence along with its context. The sample originates from a study of beta chain features in type 1 diabetes. cDNA synthesis used the whole RNA isolate, giving expressed TCRB sequences. Repertoires were generated with immunoSEQ multiplex PCR, while TCRdb's copy carries only in-frame clones and drops some. This table has just under 150,000 clones, under 11% appearing once. Trimming left V 0 bases short and J 7 bases short, with 9 bases between. Germline V gene data show CDR1 as LGHNA and CDR2 as YNFKEQ. This CDR3 contains 13 residues. The clonotype was recovered from a man aged 18 to 29 in good health. The chain couples TRBV4-2 to TRBJ2-5; perhaps TRBD2 as D (6 bases). Sequenced sample: naive CD4+ T cells from blood. The chain's CDR3 is CASSQELRGTQYF. The CDR3 DNA sequence: TGTGCCAGCAGCCAAGAACTGCGGGGGACCCAGTACTTC.